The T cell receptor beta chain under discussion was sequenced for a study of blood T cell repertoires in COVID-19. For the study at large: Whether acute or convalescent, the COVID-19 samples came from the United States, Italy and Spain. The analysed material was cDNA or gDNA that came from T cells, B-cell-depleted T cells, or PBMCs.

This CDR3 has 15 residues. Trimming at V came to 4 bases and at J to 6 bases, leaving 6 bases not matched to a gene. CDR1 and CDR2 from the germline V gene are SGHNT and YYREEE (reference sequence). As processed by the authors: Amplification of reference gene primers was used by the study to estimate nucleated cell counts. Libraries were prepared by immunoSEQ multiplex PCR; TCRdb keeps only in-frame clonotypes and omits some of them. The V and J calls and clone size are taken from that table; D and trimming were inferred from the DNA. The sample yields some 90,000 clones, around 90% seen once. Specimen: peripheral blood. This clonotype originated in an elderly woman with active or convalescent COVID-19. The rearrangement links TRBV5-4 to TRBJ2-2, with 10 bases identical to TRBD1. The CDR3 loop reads CASSQPGQGPGELFF. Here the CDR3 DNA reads TGTGCCAGCAGCCAACCGGGACAGGGGCCCGGGGAGCTGTTTTTT.